This T cell receptor beta chain was documented in a study of control samples from healthy donors and cancer patients. The sample holds one count of this clone. The CDR3 covers 15 residues. The germline V gene has CDR1 SGHRS and CDR2 YFSETQ. Germline trimming cut 4 bases from V and 7 bases from J; bases unmatched to any gene: 4. Some clones are missing from TCRdb's copy, which holds only in-frame ones; the method was immunoSEQ multiplex PCR. The top ten hold around 24% of the sample, which has tens of thousands of clones, roughly 92% seen once. This receptor was obtained from a woman between 50 and 59 years old with head and neck cancer. The sample taken for sequencing was PBMCs. The V gene is TRBV5-1, the J gene TRBJ2-5; 16 nucleotides align to TRBD2. Here the CDR3 DNA reads TGCGCCAGCAGCGGGACTAGCGGGGGGGCTGGGACCCAGTACTTC. Its translation: CASSGTSGGAGTQYF.